This T cell receptor beta chain came from a study of shared clonotypes between healthy human individuals. Method: immunoSEQ multiplex PCR; TCRdb's copy keeps in-frame clones and lacks some. The data show 2 million to 2.5 million clones, with roughly 93% seen just once and 0.35% to 0.45% held by the top ten. This CDR3 region has 14 residues. V was clipped by 3 bases and J by 7 bases, with 16 bases between them. The germline CDR1 and CDR2 sequences are MDHEN and SYDVKM. Material for sequencing was naive CD4+ T cells from PBMCs. Subset in this sample: CD45RA+ positively selected. The receptor comes from a man aged 18 to 30 in good health. Some clones in this sample may be carry-over from other donors' samples. J is TRBJ2-7 and V is TRBV28; D not certain. CDR3 in DNA: TGTGCCAGCAGTTTGGTGGCCCTACAAGCTGAGCAGTACTTC. Protein: CASSLVALQAEQYF.